This T cell receptor beta chain appears in the sequencing data of a study of OX40 agonist ivuxolimab in advanced cancers. Turning to the overall study: Ivuxolimab was an agonistic, fully human IgG2 monoclonal antibody directed against OX40 (CD134), a costimulatory receptor. Intravenous ivuxolimab was administered to patients every 2 weeks at six dose levels: 0.01, 0.1, 0.3, 1.5, 3 and 10 mg/kg. Among the approximately 54 dose-escalation patients, 19 had hepatocellular carcinoma, 15 or so melanoma, 9 renal cell carcinoma and 9 head and neck cancer. In the dose-escalation cohort, 82.7% of patients were male, and the mean age was about 55 years, with a range of roughly 20 to 80. Prior anti-PD-1, anti-PD-L1 or anti-CTLA-4 therapy was permitted, and roughly two fifths of dose-escalation patients had received checkpoint inhibitors. Three dose-escalation patients achieved partial responses, one with hepatocellular carcinoma and two with cutaneous melanoma. Peripheral TCRbeta sequencing was intended to test whether TCR sequence diversity was altered and clonal T-cell expansion was caused by ivuxolimab. The paper covers the monotherapy dose-escalation part of the phase I ivuxolimab trial, which included N ≈ 50 patients. The research as a whole found: At doses of 0.1 to 3.0 mg/kg, clonal expansion of both CD4+ and CD8+ blood T cells was observed from baseline to week 6. After ivuxolimab, CD8+ T cells had more expanded clones than CD4+ T cells on average. Low levels of normalized T-cell clonal expansion were also seen in some patients who did not respond. Partial responders in the 0.1-3.0 mg/kg groups had among the lowest normalized peripheral clonal expansion, especially among CD8+ T cells. Antigen specificity was not determined for the clonally expanded peripheral T cells.

The trial excluded patients who had a history of autoimmune disease or who were on systemic immunosuppression. Peripheral blood for TCR sequencing was drawn from every dose cohort at baseline, at cycle 4 day 1 and at cycle 7 day 1. Samples came from an open-label, multicenter, first-in-human phase I dose-escalation trial of ivuxolimab. The trial enrolled adults with locally advanced or metastatic head and neck squamous cell, hepatocellular, melanoma or renal cell carcinoma. Before TCR sequencing, CD4+ T cells and CD8+ T cells were sorted from peripheral blood as separate populations. The germline V and J ends show losses of 6 bases and 2 bases respectively, and no gene match explains 6 bases of the junction. The germline V gene provides CDR1 MNHEY and CDR2 SVGAGI. The CDR3 contains 15 residues, cysteine and phenylalanine counted. CDR3 DNA is the only sequence kept; it has 45 bases, read in frame from the first base.

For sequencing of the TCRbeta CDR3 region, genomic DNA was extracted from the sorted cells. The immunoSEQ Assay was used for sequencing of TCRbeta CDR3 regions. The table comes from immuneACCESS by way of TCRdb, which keeps in-frame sequences with V and J called. Part of the clones is missing from these tables; in studies checked, under half for an unresolved V gene and the rest for unknown reasons. The sample records about 42,000 clones, about 86% of which are singletons. The ten largest clones take up 21% of the sample. This clone occurred once. Its recognized antigen is unknown. No much larger clone is present one base from it, and per-base qualities are unavailable.

The TCR was taken from an adult with an advanced solid tumor such as melanoma, head and neck, liver or kidney cancer. The chain was built from TRBV6-5 and TRBJ1-4, with 7 junctional bases fitting TRBD1. Sequencing used CD4+ or CD8+ T cells sorted from blood, obtained in a trial of the OX40 agonist ivuxolimab. The CDR3: CASRQGRGTNEKLFF. The nucleotide sequence reads as follows: TGTGCCAGCAGACAGGGGCGGGGGACTAATGAAAAACTGTTTTTT.